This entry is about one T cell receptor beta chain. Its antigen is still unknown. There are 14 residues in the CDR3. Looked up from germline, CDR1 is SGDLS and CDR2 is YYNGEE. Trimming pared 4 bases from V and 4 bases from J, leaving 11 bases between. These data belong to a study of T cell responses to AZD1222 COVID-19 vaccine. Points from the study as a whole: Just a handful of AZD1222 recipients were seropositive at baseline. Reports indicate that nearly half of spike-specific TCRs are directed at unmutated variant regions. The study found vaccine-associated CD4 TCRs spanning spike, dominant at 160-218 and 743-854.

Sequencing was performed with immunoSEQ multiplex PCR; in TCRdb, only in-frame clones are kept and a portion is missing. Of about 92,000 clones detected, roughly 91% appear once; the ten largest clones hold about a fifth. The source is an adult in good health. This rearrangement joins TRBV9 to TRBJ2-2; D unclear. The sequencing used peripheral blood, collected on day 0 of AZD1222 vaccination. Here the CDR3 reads CASSPSRRTGELFF. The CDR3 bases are TGTGCCAGCAGCCCCTCAAGACGCACCGGGGAGCTGTTTTTT. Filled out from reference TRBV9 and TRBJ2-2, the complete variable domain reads DSGVTQTPKHLITATGQRVTLRCSPRSGDLSVYWYQQSLDQGLQFLIQYYNGEERAKGNILERFSAQQFPDLHSELNLSSLELGDSALYFCASSPSRRTGELFFGEGSRLTVL.